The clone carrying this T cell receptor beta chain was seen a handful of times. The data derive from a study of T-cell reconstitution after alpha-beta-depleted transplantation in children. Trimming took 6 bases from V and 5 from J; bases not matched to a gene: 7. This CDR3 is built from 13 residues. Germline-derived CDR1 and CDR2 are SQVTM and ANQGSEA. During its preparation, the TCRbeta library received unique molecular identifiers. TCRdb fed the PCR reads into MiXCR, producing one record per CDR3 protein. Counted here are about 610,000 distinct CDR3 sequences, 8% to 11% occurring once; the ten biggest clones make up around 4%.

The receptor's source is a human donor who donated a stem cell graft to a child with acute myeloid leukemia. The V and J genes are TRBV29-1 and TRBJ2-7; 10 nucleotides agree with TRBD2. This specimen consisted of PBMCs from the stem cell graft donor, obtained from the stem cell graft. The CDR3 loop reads CSVFSGRSDEQYF. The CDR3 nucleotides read TGCAGCGTCTTTAGCGGGAGGTCGGACGAGCAGTACTTC.